This T cell receptor (beta chain) appears in the sequencing data of a study of blood T cell repertoires in COVID-19. Study-wide background: Some COVID-19 samples were acute and others convalescent; all came from the United States, Italy and Spain. T cells, B-cell-depleted T cells, or PBMCs supplied cDNA or gDNA.

In the original workflow: Nucleated cell counts were estimated from reference gene primer amplification. Data came from immunoSEQ multiplex PCR; TCRdb stores just in-frame clones and leaves some out. V, J and clone size are taken as reported in that table, and D and trimming were inferred from the DNA itself. The sample records fewer than 250,000 clones, over 70% being singletons. The CDR3 consists of 15 residues. Germline CDR1 reads KGHDR; CDR2 reads SFDVKD. Trimming stripped 4 bases from V and 0 bases from J, with 10 bases between. The sample comprised peripheral blood. The J gene is TRBJ2-3, the V gene TRBV24-1, with D perhaps matching TRBD2 (5 bases). This receptor was taken from a man aged 55 to 70 with acute or convalescent COVID-19. Written as DNA, the CDR3 is TGTGCCACCAGTGACACGACTACTAGCACAGATACGCAGTATTTT. This encodes CATSDTTTSTDTQYF.